This T cell receptor (beta chain) comes out of a study of T cells in tumors after PD-1 blockade. Study information: Patients had no prior checkpoint blockade, systemic immunosuppressants, or anti-cancer therapy within 4 weeks. Each patient got pembrolizumab 200 mg every 3 weeks or cemiplimab 350 mg every 2 weeks. During anti-PD-1 treatment, some patients continued daily vismodegib 150 mg. On average, peripheral blood gave roughly 110,000 TCR templates and under 40,000 unique clonotypes.

The data were produced by immunoSEQ multiplex PCR, yet TCRdb's version contains in-frame clones alone and is incomplete. The sample has around 34,000 clones, roughly four fifths seen once. In germline, CDR1 is SGDLS, CDR2 YYNGEE. V lost 2 bases and J 0 bases, leaving 13 bases between the germline ends. The CDR3 is made up of 16 amino acids. The material sequenced was PBMCs, taken after anti-PD-1 treatment. This TCR was recovered from a human donor with basal cell carcinoma. The chain joins TRBV9 to TRBJ2-3, with D possibly matching TRBD1 (6 bases). The CDR3 DNA follows: TGTGCCAGCAGCGTTAGACAGGCCTCTAGCACAGATACGCAGTATTTT. This gives the protein CASSVRQASSTDTQYF. Together with reference TRBV9 and TRBJ2-3, the CDR3 gives the full variable domain: DSGVTQTPKHLITATGQRVTLRCSPRSGDLSVYWYQQSLDQGLQFLIQYYNGEERAKGNILERFSAQQFPDLHSELNLSSLELGDSALYFCASSVRQASSTDTQYFGPGTRLTVL.